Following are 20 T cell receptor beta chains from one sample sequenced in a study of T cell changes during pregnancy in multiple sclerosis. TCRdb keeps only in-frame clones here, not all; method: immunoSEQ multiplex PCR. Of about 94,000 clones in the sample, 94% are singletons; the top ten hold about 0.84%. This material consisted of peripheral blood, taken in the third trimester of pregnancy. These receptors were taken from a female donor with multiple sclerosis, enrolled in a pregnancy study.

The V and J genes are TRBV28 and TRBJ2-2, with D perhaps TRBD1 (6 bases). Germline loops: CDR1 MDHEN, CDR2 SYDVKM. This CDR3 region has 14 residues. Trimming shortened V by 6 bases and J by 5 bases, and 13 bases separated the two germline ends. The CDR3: CASRTGRRTGELFF. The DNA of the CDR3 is TGTGCCAGCAGGACAGGCCGGAGGACCGGGGAGCTGTTTTTT.

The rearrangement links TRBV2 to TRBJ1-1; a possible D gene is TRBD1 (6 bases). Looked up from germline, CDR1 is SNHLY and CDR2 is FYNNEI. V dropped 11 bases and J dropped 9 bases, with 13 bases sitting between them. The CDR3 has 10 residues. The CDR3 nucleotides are TGTGCCGGGGGGGGGCGCAAAGCTTTCTTT. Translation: CAGGGRKAFF.

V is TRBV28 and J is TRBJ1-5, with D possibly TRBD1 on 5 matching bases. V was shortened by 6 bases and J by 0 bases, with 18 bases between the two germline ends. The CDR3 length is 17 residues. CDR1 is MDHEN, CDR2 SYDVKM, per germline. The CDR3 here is CASRSQGITYSNQPQHF. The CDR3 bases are TGTGCCAGCAGAAGTCAGGGAATAACCTATAGCAATCAGCCCCAGCATTTT. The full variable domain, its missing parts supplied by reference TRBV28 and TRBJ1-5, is DVKVTQSSRYLVKRTGEKVFLECVQDMDHENMFWYRQDPGLGLRLIYFSYDVKMKEKGDIPEGYSVSREKKERFSLILESASTNQTSMYLCASRSQGITYSNQPQHFGDGTRLSIL.

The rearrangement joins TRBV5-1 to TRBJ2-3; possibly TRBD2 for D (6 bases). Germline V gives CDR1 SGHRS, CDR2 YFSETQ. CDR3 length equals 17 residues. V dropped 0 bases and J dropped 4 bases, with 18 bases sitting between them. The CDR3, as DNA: TGCGCCAGCAGCTTGGATCGGGGGAGCCGGAGGGCAGATACGCAGTATTTT. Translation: CASSLDRGSRRADTQYF.

This CDR3 is CASSEDRAHYGYTF. CDR3 DNA: TGCGCCAGCAGCGAGGACAGGGCGCACTATGGCTACACCTTC. The gene calls are TRBV5-1 and TRBJ1-2; 8 positions match TRBD1. CDR1 is SGHRS and CDR2 is YFSETQ in the germline V gene. With 4 bases clipped from V and 3 bases from J, the junction kept 5 bases outside the gene matches. The CDR3 is 14 amino acids.

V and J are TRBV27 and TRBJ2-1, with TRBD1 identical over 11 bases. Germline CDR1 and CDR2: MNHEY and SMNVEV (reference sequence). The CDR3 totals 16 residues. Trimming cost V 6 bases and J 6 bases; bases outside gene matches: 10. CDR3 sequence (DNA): TGTGCCAGCAGACCTCCAAGGGGACAGGGGGGCAATGAGCAGTTCTTC. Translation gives CASRPPRGQGGNEQFF.

The CDR3 here is CATTRTGSYEQYF. CDR3 DNA: TGTGCCACCACCCGGACAGGATCCTACGAGCAGTACTTC. V and J are TRBV27 and TRBJ2-7; 7 nucleotides align to TRBD1. Per germline, CDR1 MNHEY and CDR2 SMNVEV (reference sequence). The length of the CDR3 is 13 residues. The ends lost 10 bases at V and 1 base at J; junction bases unmatched: 7.

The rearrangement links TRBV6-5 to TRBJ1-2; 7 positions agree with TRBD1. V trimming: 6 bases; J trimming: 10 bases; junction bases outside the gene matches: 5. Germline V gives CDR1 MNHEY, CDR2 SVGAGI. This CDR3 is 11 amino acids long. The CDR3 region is CASSQGQIYTF. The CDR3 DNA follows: TGTGCCAGCAGCCAGGGACAGATCTACACCTTC.

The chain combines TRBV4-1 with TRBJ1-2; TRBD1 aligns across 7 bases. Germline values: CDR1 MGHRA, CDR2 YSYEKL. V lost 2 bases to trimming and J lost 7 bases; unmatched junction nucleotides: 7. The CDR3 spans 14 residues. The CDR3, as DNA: TGCGCCAGCAGCCAAAATACAGGGGAGCGTGGCTACACCTTC. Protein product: CASSQNTGERGYTF.

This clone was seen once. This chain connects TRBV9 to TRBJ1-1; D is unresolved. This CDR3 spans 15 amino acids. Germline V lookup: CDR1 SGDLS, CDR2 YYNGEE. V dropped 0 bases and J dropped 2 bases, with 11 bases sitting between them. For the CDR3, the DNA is TGTGCCAGCAGCGTAGCCGCGGGCTCAAACACTGAAGCTTTCTTT. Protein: CASSVAAGSNTEAFF. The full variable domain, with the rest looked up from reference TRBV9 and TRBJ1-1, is DSGVTQTPKHLITATGQRVTLRCSPRSGDLSVYWYQQSLDQGLQFLIQYYNGEERAKGNILERFSAQQFPDLHSELNLSSLELGDSALYFCASSVAAGSNTEAFFGQGTRLTVV.

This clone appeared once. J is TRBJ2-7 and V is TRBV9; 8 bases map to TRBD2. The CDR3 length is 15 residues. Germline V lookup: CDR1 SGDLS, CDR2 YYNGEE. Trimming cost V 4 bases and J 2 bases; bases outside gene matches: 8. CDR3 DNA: TGTGCCAGCAGCCAAGACCCGGGAGGGCCCTACGAGCAGTACTTC. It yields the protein CASSQDPGGPYEQYF.

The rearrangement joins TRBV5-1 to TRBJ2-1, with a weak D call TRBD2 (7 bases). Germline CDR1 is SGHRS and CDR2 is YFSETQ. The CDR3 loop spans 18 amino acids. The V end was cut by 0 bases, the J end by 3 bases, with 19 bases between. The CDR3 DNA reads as TGCGCCAGCAGCTTGGGACCCTGGACTAGGACAGACTACAATGAGCAGTTCTTC. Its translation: CASSLGPWTRTDYNEQFF.

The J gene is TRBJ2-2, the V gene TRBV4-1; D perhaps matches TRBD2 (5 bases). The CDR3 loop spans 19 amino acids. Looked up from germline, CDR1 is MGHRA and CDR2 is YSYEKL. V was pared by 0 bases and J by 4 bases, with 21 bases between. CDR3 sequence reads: CASSQDRLGEFRGTGELFF. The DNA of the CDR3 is TGCGCCAGCAGCCAAGATCGCCTGGGAGAATTCCGCGGCACCGGGGAGCTGTTTTTT.

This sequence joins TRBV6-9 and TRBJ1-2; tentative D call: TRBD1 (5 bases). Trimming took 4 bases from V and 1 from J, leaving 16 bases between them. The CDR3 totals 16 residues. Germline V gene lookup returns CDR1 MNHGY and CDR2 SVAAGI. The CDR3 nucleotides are TGTGCCAGCAGTTCCCGTCGGGACTGGAATAACTATGGCTACACCTTC. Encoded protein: CASSSRRDWNNYGYTF.

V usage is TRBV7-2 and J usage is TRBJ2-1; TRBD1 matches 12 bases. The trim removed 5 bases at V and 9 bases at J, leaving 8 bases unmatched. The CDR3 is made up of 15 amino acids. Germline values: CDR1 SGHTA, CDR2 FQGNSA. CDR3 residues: CASSAGDRGRSEQFF. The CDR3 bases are TGTGCCAGCAGCGCAGGGGACAGGGGGCGATCTGAGCAGTTCTTC.

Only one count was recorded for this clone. CDR3 sequence reads: CASSDCSSGRYEQYF. CDR3 in DNA: TGTGCCAGCAGTGACTGCTCTAGCGGGAGGTACGAGCAGTACTTC. This chain connects TRBV6-4 to TRBJ2-7, with TRBD2 matching 11 bases. The germline V gene encodes CDR1 MRHNA and CDR2 SNTAGT. V lost 1 base to trimming and J lost 4 bases; unmatched junction nucleotides: 3. The CDR3 extends over 15 amino acids.

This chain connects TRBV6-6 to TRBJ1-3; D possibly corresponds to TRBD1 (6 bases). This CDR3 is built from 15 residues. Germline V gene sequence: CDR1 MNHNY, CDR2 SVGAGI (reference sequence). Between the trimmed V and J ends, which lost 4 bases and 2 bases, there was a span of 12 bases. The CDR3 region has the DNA TGTGCCAGCAGTTTCCAACAGGGACCTGGAAACACCATATATTTT. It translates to CASSFQQGPGNTIYF.

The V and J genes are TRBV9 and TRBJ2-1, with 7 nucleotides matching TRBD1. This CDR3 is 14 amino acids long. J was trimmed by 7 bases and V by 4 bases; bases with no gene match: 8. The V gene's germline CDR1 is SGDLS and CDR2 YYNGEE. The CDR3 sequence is CASSPEGARNEQFF. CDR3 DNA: TGTGCCAGCAGCCCAGAGGGGGCGAGGAATGAGCAGTTCTTC.

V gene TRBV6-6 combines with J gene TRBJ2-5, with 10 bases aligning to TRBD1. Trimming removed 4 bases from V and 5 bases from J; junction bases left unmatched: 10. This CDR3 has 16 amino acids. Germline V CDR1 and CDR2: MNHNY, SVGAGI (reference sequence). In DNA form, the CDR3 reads TGTGCCAGCAGTTCAGACAGGGGGCGGTTGGGGGAGACCCAGTACTTC. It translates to CASSSDRGRLGETQYF.

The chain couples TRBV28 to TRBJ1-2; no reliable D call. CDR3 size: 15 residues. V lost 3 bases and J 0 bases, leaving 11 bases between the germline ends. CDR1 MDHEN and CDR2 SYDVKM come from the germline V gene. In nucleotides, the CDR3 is TGTGCCAGCAGTTTGAGGAGACTTCCTAACTATGGCTACACCTTC. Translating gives CASSLRRLPNYGYTF.